Each of the 4 T cell receptor beta chains below was sequenced from the same sample in a study of blood T cell repertoires in COVID-19. Here immunoSEQ multiplex PCR was the method, and the copy in TCRdb shows in-frame clones only, minus some. The table lists approximately 210,000 clones, around 80% of them singletons, with approximately 12% in the top ten. The sequenced sample consisted of peripheral blood. Every receptor here comes from a woman between 40 and 55 years old with acute or convalescent COVID-19.

This clone has more than one count but fewer than ten. This chain connects TRBV29-1 to TRBJ1-1; perhaps TRBD1 as D (6 bases). Germline CDR1 SQVTM, CDR2 ANQGSEA. V lost 7 bases, J lost 0 bases, and 18 bases lay in between. The CDR3 spans 15 residues. The CDR3 is CSAQFADRLNTEAFF. The CDR3 DNA sequence: TGCAGCGCCCAATTCGCCGACAGGTTGAACACTGAAGCTTTCTTT.

V usage is TRBV19 and J usage is TRBJ1-4; 8 nucleotides align to TRBD1. The germline CDR1 and CDR2 sequences are LNHDA and SQIVND (reference sequence). This CDR3 is 17 amino acids long. J lost 5 bases, V lost 5 bases, and 13 bases had no gene match. The CDR3 nucleotides are TGTGCCAGTAGTGCCGCGACAGGGGATGGAATCAATGAAAAACTGTTTTTT. Its translation: CASSAATGDGINEKLFF.

This clone was seen only once. CDR3 sequence (DNA): TGTGCCAGATCCTCGACGGGGAACACTGAAGCTTTCTTT. It codes for CARSSTGNTEAFF. V gene TRBV6-5 combines with J gene TRBJ1-1; D is uncertain. V was shortened by 9 bases and J by 1 base, with 12 bases between the two germline ends. The CDR3 extends over 13 amino acids. Germline V gene sequence: CDR1 MNHEY, CDR2 SVGAGI.

The chain recombines TRBV5-1 with TRBJ2-7; TRBD2 matches at 9 bases. Unmatched junction bases numbered 3, after V lost 0 bases and J lost 2 bases. This CDR3 is 15 amino acids long. Germline values: CDR1 SGHRS, CDR2 YFSETQ. The CDR3 here is CASSLGLAGTYEQYF. The CDR3 region has the DNA TGCGCCAGCAGCTTGGGCCTAGCGGGAACCTACGAGCAGTACTTC.